Presented here are 9 T cell receptor beta chains from one specimen sequenced in a study of early T cells in non-severe SARS-CoV-2 infection. TCRdb independently ran MiXCR on the 5' RACE reads; one entry per CDR3 protein. The data show several thousand distinct CDR3 sequences, roughly 5% seen once. The sequenced sample consisted of whole blood. The receptors here all came from an adult who was a healthcare worker with PCR-confirmed SARS-CoV-2 infection or an uninfected control (not recorded which).

Judged by abundance, this clonotype is medium-sized. The chain joins TRBV4-2 to TRBJ1-1; D is ambiguous. Per germline, CDR1 LGHNA and CDR2 YNFKEQ. V dropped 4 bases and J dropped 2 bases, with 8 bases sitting between them. CDR3 length: 13 amino acids. The CDR3 region has the DNA TGTGCCAGCAGCCGAAAAGAAAACACTGAAGCTTTCTTT. Translation gives CASSRKENTEAFF.

This clonotype was seen at least ten times. For the CDR3, the DNA is TGCGCCAGCAGCCAAGAGGGAGCGGGAGGGAGAAATGAGCAGTTCTTC. This translates into CASSQEGAGGRNEQFF. This chain uses TRBV4-3 with TRBJ2-1; 10 bases are shared with TRBD2. Germline V lookup: CDR1 LGHNA, CDR2 YSLEER. V shed 0 bases, J shed 7 bases, and the junction held 6 bases outside the gene matches. The CDR3 runs to 16 residues.

This clonotype qualifies as medium-sized. This chain connects TRBV20-1 to TRBJ2-1, with D tentatively TRBD2 (6 bases). The length of the CDR3 is 14 residues. Trimming left V 6 bases short and J 6 bases short, with 18 bases between. In germline, CDR1 is DFQATT, CDR2 SNEGSKA (reference sequence). The CDR3 sequence is CSARLVEGPNEQFF. The CDR3 nucleotides read TGCAGTGCCCGACTCGTGGAGGGACCCAATGAGCAGTTCTTC.

This rearrangement joins TRBV13 to TRBJ1-2, with 8 bases fitting TRBD1. V trimming: 4 bases; J trimming: 7 bases; junction bases outside the gene matches: 8. CDR1 is PRHDT and CDR2 is FYEKMQ in the germline V gene (reference sequence). The CDR3 runs to 14 residues. CDR3 protein: CASSSGTGFVGYTF. The CDR3 DNA reads TGTGCCAGCAGCTCCGGGACAGGTTTTGTTGGCTACACCTTC.

There are many counts of this clonotype. A junction boundary mismatches the germline segment, possibly from a read error. This sequence joins TRBV5-5 and TRBJ1-1, with D perhaps matching TRBD1 (6 bases). The V gene's germline CDR1 is SGHKS and CDR2 YYEKEE (reference sequence). The CDR3 covers 12 residues. CDR3 residues: CASRLGATEAFF. DNA for the CDR3: TGTGCCAGCAGGTTGGGGGCGACTGAAGCTTTCTTT.

This clonotype has at least ten counts. J is TRBJ2-3 and V is TRBV11-2; D may be TRBD1 (5 bases). The CDR3 extends over 17 amino acids. V dropped 5 bases and J dropped 0 bases, with 18 bases sitting between them. The germline V gene has CDR1 SGHAT and CDR2 FQNNGV. CDR3: CASSPPTTVSSTDTQYF. The CDR3 nucleotides read TGTGCCAGCAGCCCCCCAACGACAGTCTCTAGCACAGATACGCAGTATTTT. Full variable domain (rest looked up from reference TRBV11-2 and TRBJ2-3): EAGVAQSPRYKIIEKRQSVAFWCNPISGHATLYWYQQILGQGPKLLIQFQNNGVVDDSQLPKDRFSAERLKGVDSTLKIQPAKLEDSAVYLCASSPPTTVSSTDTQYFGPGTRLTVL.

The rearrangement uses TRBV24-1 and TRBJ1-1; D call uncertain. The CDR3 covers 14 residues. Germline CDR1 KGHDR, CDR2 SFDVKD. V lost 3 bases to trimming and J lost 7 bases, with 14 bases between them. The CDR3 protein is CATSDPTIGVEAFF. CDR3 coding DNA: TGTGCCACCAGTGATCCTACGATTGGGGTTGAAGCTTTCTTT.

This chain's CDR3 is CASSYGYTEAFF. The CDR3 DNA sequence: TGTGCCAGCAGTTACGGGTACACTGAAGCTTTCTTT. The gene calls are TRBV6-2 or TRBV6-3 and TRBJ1-1; D is unresolved. V was clipped by 2 bases and J by 3 bases, with 4 bases between them. CDR3 length: 12 residues. Germline CDR1 MNHEY, CDR2 SVGEGT.

In its sample, this clonotype was seen many times. This chain joins TRBV20-1 and TRBJ2-5; 8 bases align to TRBD2. The CDR3 is 15 residues long. Per germline, CDR1 DFQATT and CDR2 SNEGSKA (reference sequence). V was pared by 4 bases and J by 4 bases, with 11 bases of the junction left unmatched. This CDR3 reads CSAITPRGGRETQYF. CDR3 nucleotides: TGCAGTGCTATCACCCCCCGGGGGGGCCGAGAGACCCAGTACTTC.